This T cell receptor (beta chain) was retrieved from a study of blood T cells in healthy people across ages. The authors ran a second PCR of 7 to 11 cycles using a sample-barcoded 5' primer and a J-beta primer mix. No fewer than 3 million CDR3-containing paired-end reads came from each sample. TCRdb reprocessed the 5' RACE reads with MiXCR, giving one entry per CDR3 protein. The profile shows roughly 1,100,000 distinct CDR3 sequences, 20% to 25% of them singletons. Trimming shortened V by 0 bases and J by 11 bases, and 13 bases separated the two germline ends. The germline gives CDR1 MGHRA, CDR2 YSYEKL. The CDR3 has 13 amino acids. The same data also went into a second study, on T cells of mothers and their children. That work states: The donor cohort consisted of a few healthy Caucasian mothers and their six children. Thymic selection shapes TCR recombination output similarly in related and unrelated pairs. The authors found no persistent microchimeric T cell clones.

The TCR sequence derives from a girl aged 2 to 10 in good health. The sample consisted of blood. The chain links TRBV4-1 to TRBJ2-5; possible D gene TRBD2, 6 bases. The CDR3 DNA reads TGCGCCAGCAGCCAAGAAGGCTTCCGGGAGCAGTACTTC. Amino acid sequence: CASSQEGFREQYF.